These T cell receptor beta chains were read from a single sample in a study of monozygotic twins with inflammatory bowel disease. Following a re-call of the 5' RACE reads, TCRdb has one entry per CDR3 protein and lacks DNA. The record lists roughly 200,000 distinct CDR3 sequences, of which the ten most abundant hold approximately 7.7%. The specimen was blood. These receptors came from a human donor with ulcerative colitis or Crohn's disease, or a healthy co-twin of an affected twin (not recorded which). Both conserved end residues are part of each CDR3.

J: TRBJ1-1; V: TRBV28; CDR3: CAGSFVAGGATEAFF
J: TRBJ2-3; V: TRBV20-1; CDR3: CSAPSRQGADTQYF
J: TRBJ2-1; V: TRBV3-1; CDR3: CASSKRLAGGPASSYNEQFF
J: TRBJ2-3; V: TRBV2; CDR3: CASCQTRAQDTQYF
J: TRBJ1-1; V: TRBV27; CDR3: CASSFGSGEAFF
J: TRBJ1-2; V: TRBV7-5; CDR3: CISVPEVERTSISDHYGYTF
J: TRBJ2-7; V: TRBV5-1; CDR3: CASRSGNEQYF
J: TRBJ2-6; V: TRBV20-1; CDR3: CSAQGANVLTF
J: TRBJ1-1; V: TRBV12-3/TRBV12-4; CDR3: CASSLRPYTEAFF
J: TRBJ2-4; V: TRBV11-2; CDR3: CASSQGGNIQYF
J: TRBJ2-7; V: TRBV20-1; CDR3: CSVRTGSEQYF